The 21 T cell receptor beta chains below were found in one sample sequenced in a study of tumor and adjacent non-tumor tissue in lung cancer. No cell sorting was done before RNA was extracted from the tissue. A modified ARM-PCR protocol with three rounds of nested PCR amplified TCRbeta. TCRdb reprocessed the multiplex PCR reads with MiXCR, giving one entry per CDR3 protein. Among some 99,000 distinct CDR3 sequences listed, roughly 73% were seen once. Sequenced input: lung tumor tissue. These TCRs come from a woman between 55 and 75 years old with non-small cell lung cancer.

Notes on this clonotype: This CDR3 is missing its conserved last phenylalanine or tryptophan, likely due to a read error. The CDR3 loop is CSARESDVRVNTEAFL. The DNA for the CDR3 is TGCAGTGCTAGAGAATCGGACGTCAGAGTGAACACTGAAGCTTTCTTA. The chain joins TRBV20-1 to TRBJ1-1; the D is unclear. Germline CDR1 reads DFQATT; CDR2 reads SNEGSKA (reference sequence). Deletions cut 0 bases from V and 0 bases from J, with 14 bases between. The CDR3 loop spans 16 amino acids.

This clonotype was found a few times. Germline is not matched at one junction end, which may reflect a read error. The chain has TRBV20-1 and TRBJ1-1, with TRBD1 matching over 8 bases. Per the germline V gene, CDR1 is DFQATT and CDR2 is SNEGSKA (reference sequence). This CDR3 is 16 amino acids long. In nucleotides, the CDR3 is TGCAGTGCTAGAAACCAGGGGGCGCCAATGAACACTGAAACTTTCTTT. This codes for CSARNQGAPMNTETFF.

In its sample, this clonotype was seen a few times. This may arise from a read error, as a much more abundant clone is one base away. This chain connects TRBV6-5 to TRBJ1-5, with D perhaps matching TRBD1 (5 bases). CDR1 and CDR2 (germline): MNHEY, SVGAGI. Trimming stripped 1 base from V and 10 bases from J, with 14 bases between. This CDR3 is built from 14 residues. CDR3 sequence reads: CASSYFSGGYPQHF. The CDR3 DNA reads TGTGCCAGCAGTTACTTCTCGGGGGGGTACCCCCAGCATTTT.

In the case of this clonotype: Compared with germline, one end of the junction differs, possibly owing to a read error. The chain employs TRBV11-2 and TRBJ2-7; possibly TRBD2 for D (7 bases). From germline, CDR1 is SGHAT and CDR2 FQNNGV. The CDR3 length is 15 residues. The CDR3 DNA sequence: TGTGCCAACAGCTTAGTGCTGGGGGGGCCCTACGAGCAGTACTTC. Amino acids: CANSLVLGGPYEQYF.

Concerning this clonotype: A junction end diverges from the germline sequence, so it may reflect a read error. The chain uses TRBV28 and TRBJ1-2, with D unclear. Looked up from germline, CDR1 is MDHEN and CDR2 is SYDVKM. CDR3 length: 13 residues. In nucleotides, the CDR3 is TGCGCAAGCCAAGGGCAGGAACACTATGGCTACACCTTC. It translates to CASQGQEHYGYTF.

The rearrangement uses TRBV9 and TRBJ1-3; 10 positions agree with TRBD1. CDR1 is SGDLS and CDR2 is YYNGEE in the germline V gene. With V trimmed by 4 bases and J by 4 bases, 8 bases remained unmatched. CDR3 length: 16 residues. The CDR3 region is CASSSQTGGGGNTIYF. CDR3 bases: TGTGCCAGCAGCTCCCAGACAGGGGGCGGCGGAAACACCATATATTTT. Together with reference TRBV9 and TRBJ1-3, the CDR3 gives the full variable domain: DSGVTQTPKHLITATGQRVTLRCSPRSGDLSVYWYQQSLDQGLQFLIQYYNGEERAKGNILERFSAQQFPDLHSELNLSSLELGDSALYFCASSSQTGGGGNTIYFGEGSWLTVV.

A note on this clonotype: Sequence at one end of the junction differs from germline and may be a read error. The chain joins TRBV5-4 to TRBJ2-1; maybe TRBD2 (5 bases). The CDR3 totals 17 residues. CDR1 and CDR2 (germline): SGHNT, YYREEE (reference sequence). CDR3 sequence (DNA): TGTGTCAGCAGCCCTGGGAACGGGATGTATTCCTACAATGAGCAGTTCTTC. This codes for CVSSPGNGMYSYNEQFF.

V usage is TRBV6-2 or TRBV6-3 and J usage is TRBJ2-7; TRBD2 matches 7 bases. Trimming cost V 8 bases and J 0 bases; bases outside gene matches: 4. Germline CDR1 is MNHEY and CDR2 is SVGEGT. This CDR3 spans 13 amino acids. The DNA of the CDR3 is TGTGCCAGCGGGAGGGCCCCCTCCTACGAGCAGTACTTC. As protein: CASGRAPSYEQYF.

This clonotype appeared a single time. The chain has TRBV28 and TRBJ1-2, with 10 bases fitting TRBD1. Germline-derived CDR1 and CDR2 are MDHEN and SYDVKM. V was clipped by 7 bases and J by 11 bases; unmatched bases: 19. The CDR3 runs to 16 residues. This CDR3 is CASTKPTRQGASGYTF. DNA of the CDR3: TGTGCCAGCACCAAGCCAACGAGACAGGGGGCGAGTGGTTACACCTTC.

Turning to this clonotype: One end of the junction fails to match germline, which may point to a read error. The genes are TRBV29-1 and TRBJ2-7; D not resolved. In germline, CDR1 is SQVTM, CDR2 ANQGSEA. The CDR3 is 13 residues long. The CDR3 sequence: CNVVGQRTGEQYF. CDR3 DNA: TGCAACGTTGTGGGCCAAAGAACCGGCGAGCAGTACTTC.

As regards this clonotype: The junction departs from germline at one end; a sequencing error may be responsible. CDR3 residues: CASCLELGRGNSPLYF. As DNA, the CDR3 is TGCGCCAGCTGCTTGGAACTAGGGAGAGGGAATTCACCCCTCTACTTT. The chain has TRBV5-1 and TRBJ1-6; D is uncertain. Germline loops: CDR1 SGHRS, CDR2 YFSETQ. The CDR3 length is 16 residues.

Concerning this clonotype: Germline is not matched at one junction end, which may reflect a read error. The chain employs TRBV11-2 and TRBJ2-5; TRBD1 agrees at 7 bases. This CDR3 is 13 amino acids long. Germline lookup yields CDR1 SGHAT and CDR2 FQNNGV. The CDR3 DNA sequence: TGTGCTAGCAGCCTTACCAGGGGGGAGACCCAGTACTTC. It encodes CASSLTRGETQYF.

As concerns this clonotype: Being one base from a much bigger clone, this may be a read error. The genes are TRBV6-6 and TRBJ1-1; the D is unclear. The CDR3 runs 14 residues. Germline CDR1 is MNHNY and CDR2 is SVGAGI (reference sequence). For the CDR3, the DNA is TGTGCCAGCGGTTACGGGCCCGGGAGTGGTGAAGCTTTCTTT. Translating it yields CASGYGPGSGEAFF.

In regard to this clonotype: Compared with germline, one end of the junction differs, possibly owing to a read error. The rearrangement joins TRBV6-2 or TRBV6-3 to TRBJ2-7; D could derive from TRBD1 or TRBD2 (5 bases each). The CDR3 has 14 residues. Germline assignment: CDR1 MNHEY and CDR2 SVGEGT. The CDR3 bases are TGTGCGAGCAGCAAAGGACGGGGACCTTACGTGCAGTACTTC. It encodes CASSKGRGPYVQYF.

As for this clonotype: This may stem from a read error, because a much larger clone lies one nucleotide away. The chain uses TRBV7-8 and TRBJ1-1; 7 bases align to TRBD1. The V gene end was trimmed by 4 bases and the J gene end by 7 bases; junction bases not matched to a gene: 9. The CDR3 runs 14 residues. CDR1 and CDR2 from the germline V gene are SGHVS and FQNEAQ. CDR3 nucleotide sequence: TGTGCCAGCAGCTCCGCGACAGGGAGCATTGAAGCTTTCTTT. Protein sequence: CASSSATGSIEAFF.

The gene calls are TRBV11-1 and TRBJ2-1; possibly TRBD2 for D (6 bases). The CDR3 has 12 residues. The V and J ends lost 5 bases and 9 bases respectively, with 11 bases between them. CDR1 is SGHAT, CDR2 FQDESV, per germline (reference sequence). Here the CDR3 reads CASSLELAEQFF. The CDR3, as DNA: TGTGCCAGCAGCCTAGAACTAGCTGAGCAGTTCTTC.

As concerns this clonotype: An end of the junction differs from the germline gene, which may be a read error. V usage is TRBV28 and J usage is TRBJ2-7; D is perhaps TRBD1 or TRBD2 (5 bases each). The germline CDR1 and CDR2 sequences are MDHEN and SYDVKM. The CDR3 consists of 15 residues. The CDR3 coding sequence is TGTGCCAGTAGTCTCGTTGGGGGATCCGGCCACGACCAGTACTTC. Translated, it gives CASSLVGGSGHDQYF.

The J gene is TRBJ1-1, the V gene TRBV5-1, with D perhaps matching TRBD1 (6 bases). The germline V gene encodes CDR1 SGHRS and CDR2 YFSETQ. CDR3 length equals 13 residues. The V end was cut by 6 bases, the J end by 1 base, with 10 bases between. For the CDR3, the DNA is TGCGCCAGCACGGACAGTCCGAACACTGAAGCTTTCTTT. Translation: CASTDSPNTEAFF.

CDR3 nucleotides: TGTGCCTGGGGGTCCGGGTCAGGGTGCAATGAGCAGTTCTTC. Translated, it gives CAWGSGSGCNEQFF. The chain employs TRBV30 and TRBJ2-1; D perhaps matches TRBD1 (5 bases). The ends were cut back, 5 bases at V and 6 bases at J, with 17 bases in the middle. The CDR3 has 14 residues. CDR1 GTSNPN and CDR2 SVGIG come from the germline V gene (reference sequence).

As for this clonotype: A read error may produce the germline difference seen at one junction end. This chain uses TRBV11-2 with TRBJ2-3; TRBD2 matches at 10 bases. Germline V gene lookup returns CDR1 SGHAT and CDR2 FQNNGV. The CDR3 length is 17 residues. The CDR3 loop is CASSLGLLAGDTHTHYF. Here the CDR3 DNA reads TGTGCCAGCAGCTTAGGTCTCCTAGCGGGGGACACCCATACGCACTATTTT.

Of note for this clonotype: A much larger clone sits a single nucleotide away, making a read error possible. The chain links TRBV6-5 to TRBJ1-5; possibly TRBD1 for D (6 bases). Trimming shortened V by 6 bases and J by 2 bases, and 23 bases separated the two germline ends. CDR3 length: 18 residues. The germline CDR1 and CDR2 sequences are MNHEY and SVGAGI. CDR3 coding DNA: TGTGCCAGCAGGCCTCTTCGGGGGGGGCTAGATTGCAATCAGCCCCAGCATTTT. It codes for CASRPLRGGLDCNQPQHF.